This T cell receptor (beta chain) was retrieved from a study of shared clonotypes between healthy human individuals. Study information: Participating donors consisted of a couple of women and three men aged 18 to 49. Findings and caveats of the study: Richness estimates generally favored naive over memory subsets.

On this clone: As yet, its antigen is unknown.

TCRdb keeps only in-frame clones here, not all; method: immunoSEQ multiplex PCR. The table records around 750,000 clones, approximately 79% of them present only once. The sequence derives from a woman between 25 and 40 years old in good health. Sequences were obtained from memory CD4+ T cells sorted from blood. This sample's subset: CD45RA-negative fraction.

The DNA for the CDR3 is TGTGCCAGCAGCTCCTGGGCCCAGGGGAACACTGAAGCTTTCTTT. Amino acid sequence: CASSSWAQGNTEAFF. The genes are TRBV5-4 and TRBJ1-1, with D possibly matching TRBD1 (5 bases). Germline lookup yields CDR1 SGHNT and CDR2 YYREEE (reference sequence). The CDR3 contains 15 residues. V dropped 3 bases and J dropped 1 base, with 13 bases sitting between them.